One sample yielded the 20 T cell receptor beta chains listed below, sequenced in a study of T cell responses to AZD1222 COVID-19 vaccine. Data came from immunoSEQ multiplex PCR; TCRdb stores just in-frame clones and leaves some out. The sample yields 150,000 to 200,000 clones, approximately 90% seen once. The material was peripheral blood, obtained on day 0 of AZD1222 vaccination. These receptors originate from an adult in good health.

This chain links TRBV2 with TRBJ1-2, with unresolved D. Between the trimmed V and J ends, which lost 7 bases and 1 base, there was a span of 7 bases. From germline, CDR1 is SNHLY and CDR2 FYNNEI. The CDR3 spans 12 residues. In DNA, the CDR3 is TGTGCCAGCACAGGTCTTAACTATGGCTACACCTTC. It encodes CASTGLNYGYTF.

This chain links TRBV7-8 with TRBJ2-2; TRBD1 matches at 10 bases. V lost 5 bases and J lost 4; bases outside the gene matches: 7. The CDR3 extends over 16 amino acids. The germline CDR1 and CDR2 sequences are SGHVS and FQNEAQ. The CDR3 spells CASSGDRGRGTGELFF. As DNA, the CDR3 is TGTGCCAGCAGCGGCGACAGGGGGCGCGGCACCGGGGAGCTGTTTTTT.

This chain joins TRBV5-8 and TRBJ2-7, with a weak D call TRBD1 (5 bases). V gave up 4 bases and J gave up 0 bases, with 14 bases separating them. CDR3 length equals 15 residues. The germline V gene has CDR1 SGHTS and CDR2 YDEGEE. CDR3 sequence: CASSLNSQGSYEQYF. The DNA of the CDR3 is TGTGCCAGCAGCCTGAACTCGCAGGGCTCCTACGAGCAGTACTTC.

This chain connects TRBV4-3 to TRBJ2-4; TRBD1 aligns across 7 bases. Per germline, CDR1 LGHNA and CDR2 YSLEER. Trimming took 0 bases from V and 6 from J; bases not matched to a gene: 11. CDR3 size: 17 residues. Written as DNA, the CDR3 is TGCGCCAGCAGCCAAGATCGCGTAGGCAGGGGGTCAAACATTCAGTACTTC. Protein sequence: CASSQDRVGRGSNIQYF.

The rearrangement links TRBV13 to TRBJ2-1, with 10 bases identical to TRBD2. This CDR3 is 17 amino acids long. The J segment lost 9 bases and the V segment lost 5 bases, leaving 16 bases of the junction unmatched. Germline assignment: CDR1 PRHDT and CDR2 FYEKMQ (reference sequence). The CDR3, as DNA: TGTGCCAGCAGCGCAACGCCGGGACTAGCGAACGCAGGTGAGCAGTTCTTC. Protein sequence: CASSATPGLANAGEQFF. The full variable domain, in which reference TRBV13 and TRBJ2-1 provide the parts outside the CDR3, is AAGVIQSPRHLIKEKRETATLKCYPIPRHDTVYWYQQGPGQDPQFLISFYEKMQSDKGSIPDRFSAQQFSDYHSELNMSSLELGDSALYFCASSATPGLANAGEQFFGPGTRLTVL.

The chain carries TRBV5-1 and TRBJ2-3; 12 bases map to TRBD1. With 3 bases clipped from V and 6 bases from J, the junction kept 2 bases outside the gene matches. The CDR3 consists of 14 residues. CDR1 SGHRS and CDR2 YFSETQ come from the germline V gene. This chain's CDR3 is CASSWGQGADTQYF. CDR3 DNA sequence: TGCGCCAGCAGCTGGGGACAGGGGGCGGATACGCAGTATTTT.

The chain links TRBV6-5 to TRBJ1-6, with a weak D call TRBD1 (5 bases). This CDR3 is 13 amino acids long. Germline V gives CDR1 MNHEY, CDR2 SVGAGI. V lost 2 bases to trimming and J lost 8 bases, with 7 bases between them. CDR3 amino acids: CASSYRDYSPLHF. The CDR3 nucleotides read TGTGCCAGCAGTTACAGGGACTATTCACCCCTCCACTTT.

The sample holds a few counts of this clone. V gene TRBV11-2 combines with J gene TRBJ1-2; possible D gene TRBD1, 6 bases. Germline CDR1 SGHAT, CDR2 FQNNGV. V was shortened by 4 bases and J by 4 bases, with 10 bases between the two germline ends. This CDR3 contains 13 residues. CDR3 region: CASSSLTGYGYTF. CDR3 DNA: TGTGCCAGCAGCTCCCTGACAGGCTATGGCTACACCTTC.

The V gene is TRBV10-3, the J gene TRBJ2-1, with 7 bases fitting TRBD2. CDR3 length equals 15 residues. The germline gives CDR1 ENHRY, CDR2 SYGVKD. Trimming took 7 bases from V and 8 from J; bases not matched to a gene: 14. The CDR3 DNA reads as TGTGCCATCACCCCCTCCAAGGCAGGGAGGGATGAGCAGTTCTTC. Protein product: CAITPSKAGRDEQFF.

The V and J genes are TRBV9 and TRBJ2-2; 9 positions agree with TRBD1. With V trimmed by 3 bases and J by 5 bases, 2 bases remained unmatched. This CDR3 has 14 residues. Germline CDR1 SGDLS, CDR2 YYNGEE. The DNA for the CDR3 is TGTGCCAGCAGCGGAGGGACAGGGACCGGGGAGCTGTTTTTT. This sequence encodes CASSGGTGTGELFF.

The chain is built from TRBV28 and TRBJ1-5; D unresolved. Deletions cut 4 bases from V and 7 bases from J, with 8 bases between. From germline, CDR1 is MDHEN and CDR2 SYDVKM. The CDR3 has 12 amino acids. CDR3 loop: CASSSFGQPQHF. The CDR3 nucleotides are TGTGCCAGCAGTTCCTTTGGGCAGCCCCAGCATTTT.

The sample holds one count of this clone. J is TRBJ1-1 and V is TRBV5-4, with D possibly matching TRBD1 (6 bases). V lost 5 bases and J 1 base, leaving 15 bases between the germline ends. The germline V gene encodes CDR1 SGHNT and CDR2 YYREEE (reference sequence). The CDR3 has 15 residues. The CDR3 region is CASRPGQSSNTEAFF. The CDR3 DNA reads TGTGCCAGCAGACCTGGACAGTCTTCGAACACTGAAGCTTTCTTT.

The CDR3 coding sequence is TGCGCCAGCAGCTCCGGAGGGAATAGCAATCAGCCCCAGCATTTT. This translates into CASSSGGNSNQPQHF. The V call is TRBV5-1, the J call TRBJ1-5, with unresolved D. The CDR3 sequence is 15 residues long. Germline loops: CDR1 SGHRS, CDR2 YFSETQ. The V and J ends lost 3 bases and 0 bases respectively, with 10 bases between them. Using reference TRBV5-1 and TRBJ1-5 for the parts outside the CDR3, the full variable domain is KAGVTQTPRYLIKTRGQQVTLSCSPISGHRSVSWYQQTPGQGLQFLFEYFSETQRNKGNFPGRFSGRQFSNSRSEMNVSTLELGDSALYLCASSSGGNSNQPQHFGDGTRLSIL.

This chain joins TRBV10-3 and TRBJ1-4; 11 positions agree with TRBD1. The germline CDR1 and CDR2 sequences are ENHRY and SYGVKD. CDR3 length: 14 residues. Losses at the gene ends were 10 bases for V and 8 bases for J; bases not matched to a gene: 9. DNA for the CDR3: TGTGCCACCCGGACAGGGGGCGGGGGGGAAAAACTGTTTTTT. Translated: CATRTGGGGEKLFF.

V and J are TRBV10-3 and TRBJ2-5; 8 positions agree with TRBD1. Germline V lookup: CDR1 ENHRY, CDR2 SYGVKD. The V segment lost 3 bases and the J segment 5 bases; nucleotides outside the gene matches: 14. This CDR3 comprises 17 residues. The DNA of the CDR3 is TGTGCCATCAGTGATGGACAGGGAGGACGGTTAGGCGAGACCCAGTACTTC. The encoded protein is CAISDGQGGRLGETQYF.

J is TRBJ1-2 and V is TRBV3-1 (or the pseudogene TRBV3-2), with D possibly TRBD1 on 6 matching bases. Germline CDR1 is LGHDT and CDR2 is YNNKEL (reference sequence). The V gene lost 2 bases and the J gene lost 2 bases, with 9 bases spanning the gap. This CDR3 comprises 14 residues. The CDR3 DNA is TGTGCCAGCAGCCAACAGGGGCGGAACTATGGCTACACCTTC. Protein sequence: CASSQQGRNYGYTF.

This chain joins TRBV7-6 and TRBJ2-1, with 10 bases matching TRBD2. Per the germline V gene, CDR1 is SGHVS and CDR2 is FNYEAQ. This CDR3 region has 17 residues. J gave up 0 bases and V 0 bases, and 2 bases lay outside the gene matches. The CDR3 is CASSLAASGSSYNEQFF. The DNA of the CDR3 is TGTGCCAGCAGCTTAGCGGCTAGCGGGAGCTCCTACAATGAGCAGTTCTTC. Full variable domain (missing parts from reference TRBV7-6 and TRBJ2-1): GAGVSQSPRYKVTKRGQDVALRCDPISGHVSLYWYRQALGQGPEFLTYFNYEAQQDKSGLPNDRFSAERPEGSISTLTIQRTEQRDSAMYRCASSLAASGSSYNEQFFGPGTRLTVL.

The V gene is TRBV29-1, the J gene TRBJ2-3; D might be TRBD1 (5 bases). Trimming took 5 bases from V and 3 from J, leaving 15 bases between them. Germline CDR1 SQVTM, CDR2 ANQGSEA. This CDR3 has 14 residues. The CDR3: CSVRKGLVTDTQYF. The DNA for the CDR3 is TGCAGCGTTCGTAAGGGGTTGGTTACAGATACGCAGTATTTT.

CDR3 region: CASSRSGGYEQYF. As DNA, the CDR3 is TGTGCCAGCAGTCGTAGCGGGGGCTACGAGCAGTACTTC. The chain links TRBV6-5 to TRBJ2-7; 9 nucleotides agree with TRBD2. Per the germline V gene, CDR1 is MNHEY and CDR2 is SVGAGI. The CDR3 loop spans 13 amino acids. J was trimmed by 3 bases and V by 5 bases; bases with no gene match: 2.

V and J are TRBV3-1 (or the pseudogene TRBV3-2) and TRBJ2-7; the match to TRBD1 covers 8 bases. The CDR3 loop spans 16 amino acids. CDR1 LGHDT and CDR2 YNNKEL come from the germline V gene (reference sequence). V trimming: 2 bases; J trimming: 5 bases; junction bases outside the gene matches: 11. CDR3 residues: CASSQFLVDRVHEQYF. The DNA of the CDR3 is TGTGCCAGCAGCCAATTCCTAGTGGACAGGGTCCACGAGCAGTACTTC.